Listed here is a single TCR beta chain. Its antigen is currently not known. Per-base qualities were not stored, and no clone one base away is much larger. This specimen belongs to a study of blood T cell repertoires in COVID-19 (dated by TCRdb to 2018 to 2021). Looking at the study overall: Samples from collaborators originated in the United States, Italy and Spain and spanned both the acute and convalescent phases of COVID-19. The prospective study material was composed of cDNA or gDNA derived from T cells, B-cell-depleted T cells, or PBMCs. Deeply sampled blood TCRbeta repertoires from subjects exposed to, actively infected with, or recovered from COVID-19 were included in the dataset. A freely available public database, intended as a resource for researchers studying the immune response to SARS-CoV-2, is where the repertoires were released. The samples were drawn from the first 160 participants of the ongoing ImmuneRACE study and from about 1,200 subjects provided by 6 global collaborators. Nearly every sample came with metadata listing a de-identified subject ID, COVID-19 status, age in years and sex. Where HLA class I and class II types were available, the types were taken from metadata supplied by the sample provider, not from assay-based typing. What the authors observed across the whole study: Clinical and demographic metadata were provided uncurated, with the amount varying by source and participant.

TCRbeta CDR3 regions were amplified from genomic DNA by means of the immunoSEQ Assay, a bias-controlled multiplex PCR. In the paper's pipeline: Nucleated cell counts per sample were estimated from amplification of reference gene primers within the assay. To quantify the absolute abundance of each unique TCRbeta CDR3 rearrangement, sequence reads were collapsed and filtered. For each sample, productive Simpson clonality was calculated as the square root of Simpson's diversity index across productive rearrangements. TCRdb provides this immuneACCESS table in a form limited to in-frame rearrangements. Some clones are lacking; in checked studies, under half of them reflect an unresolved V gene, and why the rest are absent is not known. V and J calls and clone size are those listed in that table; D and trimming were worked out from the DNA. The sample table holds roughly 350,000 clones, of which 88% were seen once. The ten largest account for roughly 4% of the sample.

The collaborating institutions used their own protocols to collect whole blood in K2EDTA tubes. For TCRbeta analysis, collaborator samples were shipped as frozen whole blood, as isolated PBMCs, or as DNA extracted from either sample type. The sequenced sample consisted of peripheral blood. This receptor was taken from a woman in her forties or fifties with active or convalescent COVID-19.

The DNA is as follows: TGTGCCAGCCGCGGGACAGGGGAGGGCGAGCAGTTCTTC. This gives the protein CASRGTGEGEQFF. Recombination joined TRBV6-5 with TRBJ2-1; the junction holds 10 bases that match TRBD1. Including cysteine and phenylalanine, the CDR3 has 13 amino acids. Kept here is only the CDR3 DNA, which spans 39 bases and is read in frame from base 1. Relative to germline, V is missing 8 bases and J is missing 10 bases, with 8 bases of the junction outside any gene match. CDR1 and CDR2 were assigned from the germline V gene as MNHEY and SVGAGI.